This T cell receptor (beta chain) was sequenced during a study of identical twins. In its sample, this clonotype was seen many times. Its antigen is currently unknown. With V trimmed by 0 bases and J by 9 bases, 8 bases remained unmatched. This CDR3 is built from 16 residues. CDR1 and CDR2 from the germline V gene are KGHSH and LQKENI. Using its own MiXCR run on the 5' RACE reads, TCRdb lists one record per CDR3 protein. Here the sample spans approximately 280,000 distinct CDR3 sequences, more than 6.5% being singletons. Study findings and constraints: Out-of-frame TCR alpha sharing in monozygotic twins exceeded recombination model predictions. Insertions were fewer in abundant cord blood beta clonotypes, whereas memory repertoires showed none of this pattern. Twins showed weaker excess sharing in their beta out-of-frame sequences.

These data were also reused for a study on yellow fever vaccine responses in identical twins. As that study records: Twins reportedly had a vaccine T cell response that seemed partly convergent, partly personalized.

The V call is TRBV18, the J call TRBJ2-1; TRBD2 agrees at 10 bases. The sample taken for sequencing was memory (CD45RO+) T cells sorted from blood. This TCR was sampled from a woman younger than 30 in good health. The CDR3 protein is CASSPPGLAFEAEQFF. Written as DNA, the CDR3 is TGTGCCAGCTCACCACCGGGACTAGCGTTTGAGGCTGAGCAGTTCTTC.